The 15 T cell receptor beta chains reported below all come from one sample, sequenced in a study of neoadjuvant anti-PD-1 for oral cavity cancer. Regarding time point: after neoadjuvant nivolumab, at surgical resection. The protocol was immunoSEQ multiplex PCR, while the TCRdb copy is restricted to in-frame clones and leaves out a portion. The sample gives 68,000 or so clones, 85% of which show up once; about 3.7% is in the top ten. This specimen was PBMCs, taken after nivolumab (anti-PD-1) treatment. All receptors come from a person aged 40 to 85 with oral cavity squamous cell carcinoma.

This clone was recorded a few times. The rearrangement joins TRBV5-1 to TRBJ1-1; 7 nucleotides match TRBD1. The CDR3 has 16 amino acids. Germline CDR1 SGHRS, CDR2 YFSETQ. Losses at the gene ends were 2 bases for V and 4 bases for J; bases not matched to a gene: 11. CDR3 protein: CASSFGIATGLTEAFF. CDR3 nucleotides: TGCGCCAGCAGCTTCGGCATAGCGACAGGGCTCACTGAAGCTTTCTTT.

This chain uses TRBV9 with TRBJ2-5; 8 bases are shared with TRBD2. The V and J ends lost 3 bases and 3 bases, in that order; junction bases with no gene match: 4. Germline-derived CDR1 and CDR2 are SGDLS and YYNGEE. The CDR3 extends over 14 amino acids. The DNA of the CDR3 is TGTGCCAGCAGCGCGTCGGGGGGGAAAGAGACCCAGTACTTC. Its translation is CASSASGGKETQYF.

V usage is TRBV28 and J usage is TRBJ2-2; 8 bases are shared with TRBD2. The length of the CDR3 is 12 residues. Losses at the gene ends were 6 bases for V and 8 bases for J; bases not matched to a gene: 2. Looked up from germline, CDR1 is MDHEN and CDR2 is SYDVKM. Here the CDR3 reads CASRTSAGELFF. The DNA of the CDR3 is TGTGCCAGCAGGACTAGCGCGGGGGAGCTGTTTTTT. The complete variable domain, with remaining parts taken from reference TRBV28 and TRBJ2-2, reads DVKVTQSSRYLVKRTGEKVFLECVQDMDHENMFWYRQDPGLGLRLIYFSYDVKMKEKGDIPEGYSVSREKKERFSLILESASTNQTSMYLCASRTSAGELFFGEGSRLTVL.

This chain connects TRBV6-5 to TRBJ2-5, with TRBD2 identical over 7 bases. V shed 8 bases, J shed 4 bases, and the junction held 4 bases outside the gene matches. There are 12 residues in the CDR3. Per the germline V gene, CDR1 is MNHEY and CDR2 is SVGAGI. DNA of the CDR3: TGTGCCAGCCAGACTAGCAGAGAGACCCAGTACTTC. Translating gives CASQTSRETQYF.

This clone was found a few times. This chain joins TRBV10-3 and TRBJ1-1, with D possibly TRBD1 on 5 matching bases. V was trimmed by 4 bases and J by 10 bases, leaving 13 bases between them. The CDR3 covers 12 residues. Germline V CDR1 and CDR2: ENHRY, SYGVKD. CDR3 sequence reads: CAISGGTVGAFF. The DNA of the CDR3 is TGTGCCATCAGTGGTGGGACGGTGGGAGCTTTCTTT.

This clone has just one count. The chain has TRBV5-1 and TRBJ2-2; 9 bases match TRBD2. CDR3 size: 15 residues. Germline V gene data show CDR1 as SGHRS and CDR2 as YFSETQ. With V trimmed by 3 bases and J by 1 base, 1 base remained unmatched. CDR3 sequence reads: CASSWTSENTGELFF. CDR3 in DNA: TGCGCCAGCAGCTGGACTAGCGAGAACACCGGGGAGCTGTTTTTT.

Only one count was recorded for this clone. The rearrangement joins TRBV5-4 to TRBJ2-7, with D perhaps matching TRBD1 (6 bases). The CDR3 sequence is 14 residues long. Germline-derived CDR1 and CDR2 are SGHNT and YYREEE (reference sequence). Deletions cut 1 base from V and 3 bases from J, with 11 bases between. The CDR3 coding sequence is TGTGCCAGCAGCTTGTGGGGGCTTAACTACGAGCAGTACTTC. Encoded protein: CASSLWGLNYEQYF.

J is TRBJ2-7 and V is TRBV6-5; 7 nucleotides agree with TRBD1. The V segment lost 6 bases and the J segment 3 bases; nucleotides outside the gene matches: 5. The CDR3 is 13 residues long. Germline CDR1 and CDR2: MNHEY and SVGAGI. The CDR3 sequence is CASSRRTGYEQYF. CDR3 DNA: TGTGCCAGCAGCCGACGGACAGGCTACGAGCAGTACTTC.

Written as DNA, the CDR3 is TGTGCCAGTAGGCCGGACAGGGGGCAAGAGACCCAGTACTTC. Residues: CASRPDRGQETQYF. The chain couples TRBV19 to TRBJ2-5; 10 bases map to TRBD1. V was pared by 6 bases and J by 2 bases, with 3 bases of the junction left unmatched. The CDR3 has 14 residues. CDR1 and CDR2 (germline): LNHDA, SQIVND (reference sequence).

The chain joins TRBV6-6 to TRBJ1-3; D not certain. Germline-derived CDR1 and CDR2 are MNHNY and SVGAGI (reference sequence). The CDR3 runs to 15 residues. V dropped 6 bases and J dropped 4 bases, with 16 bases sitting between them. CDR3 region: CASRLDHVVGNTIYF. The DNA for the CDR3 is TGTGCCAGCAGGCTCGACCACGTTGTCGGAAACACCATATATTTT.

The CDR3 loop is CASRRGTGISQPQHF. The CDR3 bases are TGTGCCAGCAGGAGGGGGACAGGGATTAGTCAGCCCCAGCATTTT. The V and J genes are TRBV27 and TRBJ1-5; 9 nucleotides match TRBD1. Germline lookup yields CDR1 MNHEY and CDR2 SMNVEV (reference sequence). This CDR3 region has 15 residues. The V and J ends lost 6 bases and 6 bases, in that order; junction bases with no gene match: 9.

The chain combines TRBV9 with TRBJ2-3, with TRBD2 identical over 7 bases. Trimming removed 5 bases from V and 3 bases from J; junction bases left unmatched: 9. The CDR3 has 15 amino acids. CDR1 and CDR2 from the germline V gene are SGDLS and YYNGEE. The CDR3, as DNA: TGTGCCAGCAGTCCTAGCGGATCCCCGACAGATACGCAGTATTTT. Amino acid sequence: CASSPSGSPTDTQYF. The entire variable domain, with the rest obtained from reference TRBV9 and TRBJ2-3, is as follows: DSGVTQTPKHLITATGQRVTLRCSPRSGDLSVYWYQQSLDQGLQFLIQYYNGEERAKGNILERFSAQQFPDLHSELNLSSLELGDSALYFCASSPSGSPTDTQYFGPGTRLTVL.

V gene TRBV5-1 combines with J gene TRBJ1-1, with D hard to call. This CDR3 region has 14 residues. V was clipped by 2 bases and J by 1 base, with 9 bases between them. Germline CDR1 SGHRS, CDR2 YFSETQ. CDR3 DNA: TGCGCCAGCAGCTTACAAGACCAGAACACTGAAGCTTTCTTT. This sequence encodes CASSLQDQNTEAFF. Using reference TRBV5-1 and TRBJ1-1 for the parts outside the CDR3, the full variable domain is KAGVTQTPRYLIKTRGQQVTLSCSPISGHRSVSWYQQTPGQGLQFLFEYFSETQRNKGNFPGRFSGRQFSNSRSEMNVSTLELGDSALYLCASSLQDQNTEAFFGQGTRLTVV.

This clone was counted a few times. The rearrangement uses TRBV27 and TRBJ1-4; maybe TRBD1 (6 bases). Trimming took off 4 bases at V and 6 bases at J, with 15 bases between the two ends. Germline V CDR1 and CDR2: MNHEY, SMNVEV (reference sequence). This CDR3 region has 15 residues. CDR3 nucleotide sequence: TGTGCCAGCAGTTCTCGACAGGAACCCTATGAAAAACTGTTTTTT. This encodes CASSSRQEPYEKLFF.

This clone has only one observation. The sample carries other DNA sequences with the same CDR3. This rearrangement joins TRBV9 to TRBJ1-1; D uncertain. CDR3 size: 14 residues. Germline CDR1 and CDR2: SGDLS and YYNGEE. Deletions cut 0 bases from V and 4 bases from J, with 10 bases between. DNA of the CDR3: TGTGCCAGCAGCGTAGGACCCTCCGGCACTGAAGCTTTCTTT. It codes for CASSVGPSGTEAFF.